This TCR beta chain was sequenced in a study of cytomegalovirus exposure and HLA in healthy donors. Details on this clone: The target antigen is unknown.

This CDR3 has 16 residues. Trimming took off 0 bases at V and 5 bases at J, with 16 bases between the two ends. Per the germline V gene, CDR1 is MGHRA and CDR2 is YSYEKL. Broader study findings: Among CMV-associated TCR beta chains, most appeared HLA-restricted in a later analysis. Cytomegalovirus association was assigned to under 200 TCR beta chains.

The PCR had 60 Vbeta and 13 Jbeta primers. In the source study's methods: Later work found tens of millions of unique TCR beta chains, with about 10 million shared. The assay was immunoSEQ multiplex PCR, and TCRdb's table has in-frame clones only and misses some. D and trimming come from the DNA, and the V and J calls and clone size come from that table. In the table there are about 160,000 clones, 70% to 85% of which are singletons. The chain has TRBV4-1 and TRBJ1-1; no reliable D call. The sequence derives from a man aged 50 to 60 in good health and CMV-seropositive. Sample: PBMCs. CDR3 loop: CASSQEEGTGGTEAFF. CDR3 coding DNA: TGCGCCAGCAGCCAAGAAGAGGGCACGGGTGGTACTGAAGCTTTCTTT.